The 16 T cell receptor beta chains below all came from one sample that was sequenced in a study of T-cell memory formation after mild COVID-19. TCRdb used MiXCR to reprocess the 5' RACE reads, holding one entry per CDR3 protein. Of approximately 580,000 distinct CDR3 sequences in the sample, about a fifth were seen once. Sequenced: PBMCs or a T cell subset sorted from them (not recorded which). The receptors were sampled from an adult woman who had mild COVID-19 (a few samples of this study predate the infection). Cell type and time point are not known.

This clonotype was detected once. Here the CDR3 reads CASRCRIAEPYEQYF. The CDR3 DNA reads TGTGCAAGTCGTTGCAGGATAGCGGAACCCTACGAGCAGTACTTC. The V and J genes are TRBV12-2 and TRBJ2-7; the D segment call TRBD2 is taken from the table without a DNA check. TRBV12-2 is listed as a pseudogene. The CDR3 sequence is 15 residues long.

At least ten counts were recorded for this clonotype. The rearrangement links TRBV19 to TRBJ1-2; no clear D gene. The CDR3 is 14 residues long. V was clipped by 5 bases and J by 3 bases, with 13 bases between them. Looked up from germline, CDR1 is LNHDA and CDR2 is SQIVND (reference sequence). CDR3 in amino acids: CASSPGPRDYGYTF. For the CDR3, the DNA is TGTGCCAGTAGTCCTGGGCCTCGGGACTATGGCTACACCTTC.

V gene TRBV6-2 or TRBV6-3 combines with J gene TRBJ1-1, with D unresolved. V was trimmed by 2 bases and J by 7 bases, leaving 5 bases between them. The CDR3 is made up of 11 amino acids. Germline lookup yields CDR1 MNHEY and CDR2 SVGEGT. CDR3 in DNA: TGTGCCAGCAGTTACCTGGGTGAAGCTTTCTTT. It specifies CASSYLGEAFF.

The CDR3 DNA reads as TGTGCCAGCAGAAGGGCCGTAAGCTCCTACGAGCAGTACTTC. This gives the protein CASRRAVSSYEQYF. V and J are TRBV6-5 and TRBJ2-7; D gene unclear. The ends were cut back, 6 bases at V and 0 bases at J, with 12 bases in the middle. CDR1 and CDR2 from the germline V gene are MNHEY and SVGAGI. CDR3 length: 14 residues.

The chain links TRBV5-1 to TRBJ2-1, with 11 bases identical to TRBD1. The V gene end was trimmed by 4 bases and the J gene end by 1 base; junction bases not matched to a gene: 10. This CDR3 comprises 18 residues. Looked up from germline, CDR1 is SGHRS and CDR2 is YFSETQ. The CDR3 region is CASSGGTGGFRSYNEQFF. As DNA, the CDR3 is TGCGCCAGCAGCGGGGGGACAGGGGGATTTAGGTCCTACAATGAGCAGTTCTTC. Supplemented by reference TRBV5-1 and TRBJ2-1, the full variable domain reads KAGVTQTPRYLIKTRGQQVTLSCSPISGHRSVSWYQQTPGQGLQFLFEYFSETQRNKGNFPGRFSGRQFSNSRSEMNVSTLELGDSALYLCASSGGTGGFRSYNEQFFGPGTRLTVL.

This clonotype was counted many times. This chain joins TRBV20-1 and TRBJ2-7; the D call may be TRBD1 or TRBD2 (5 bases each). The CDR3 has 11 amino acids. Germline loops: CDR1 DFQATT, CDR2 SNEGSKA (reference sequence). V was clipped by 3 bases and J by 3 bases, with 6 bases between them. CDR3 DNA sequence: TGCAGTGCTAGGGGGGACTACGAGCAGTACTTC. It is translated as CSARGDYEQYF.

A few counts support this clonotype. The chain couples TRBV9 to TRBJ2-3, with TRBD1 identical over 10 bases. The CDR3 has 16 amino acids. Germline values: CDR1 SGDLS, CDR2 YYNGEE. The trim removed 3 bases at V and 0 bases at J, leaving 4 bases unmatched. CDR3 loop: CASSGQGAVSTDTQYF. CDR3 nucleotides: TGTGCCAGCAGCGGACAGGGGGCTGTTAGCACAGATACGCAGTATTTT. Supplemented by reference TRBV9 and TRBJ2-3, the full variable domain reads DSGVTQTPKHLITATGQRVTLRCSPRSGDLSVYWYQQSLDQGLQFLIQYYNGEERAKGNILERFSAQQFPDLHSELNLSSLELGDSALYFCASSGQGAVSTDTQYFGPGTRLTVL.

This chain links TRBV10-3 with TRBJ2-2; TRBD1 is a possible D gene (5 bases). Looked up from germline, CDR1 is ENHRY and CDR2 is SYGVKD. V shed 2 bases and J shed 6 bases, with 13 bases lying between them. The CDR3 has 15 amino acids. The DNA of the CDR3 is TGTGCCATCAGTGAGACGTCAGGGTACCCCGGGGAGCTGTTTTTT. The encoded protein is CAISETSGYPGELFF.

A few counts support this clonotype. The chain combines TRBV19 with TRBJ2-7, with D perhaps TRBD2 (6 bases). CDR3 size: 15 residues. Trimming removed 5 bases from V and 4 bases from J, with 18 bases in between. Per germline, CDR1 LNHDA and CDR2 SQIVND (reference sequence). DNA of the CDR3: TGTGCCAGTAGTTCATTAGCGGAATCCACTTACGAGCAGTACTTC. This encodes CASSSLAESTYEQYF.

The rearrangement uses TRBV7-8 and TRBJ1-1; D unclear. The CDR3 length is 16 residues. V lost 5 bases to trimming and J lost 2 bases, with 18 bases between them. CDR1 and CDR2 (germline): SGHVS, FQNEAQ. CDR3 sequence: CASSLGLPPSNTEAFF. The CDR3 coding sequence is TGTGCCAGCAGCCTGGGATTGCCCCCATCAAACACTGAAGCTTTCTTT.

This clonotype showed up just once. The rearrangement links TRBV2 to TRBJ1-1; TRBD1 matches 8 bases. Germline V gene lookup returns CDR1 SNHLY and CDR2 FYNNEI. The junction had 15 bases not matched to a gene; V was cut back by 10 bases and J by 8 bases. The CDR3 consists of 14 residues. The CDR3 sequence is CAILGQGRPNEAFF. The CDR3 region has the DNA TGTGCCATCCTTGGACAGGGCAGGCCAAACGAAGCTTTCTTT.

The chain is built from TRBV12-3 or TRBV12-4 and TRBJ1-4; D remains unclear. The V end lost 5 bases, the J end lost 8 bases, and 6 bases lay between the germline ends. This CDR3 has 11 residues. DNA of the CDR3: TGTGCCAGCAGTACGGGGGAAAAACTGTTTTTT. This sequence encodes CASSTGEKLFF.

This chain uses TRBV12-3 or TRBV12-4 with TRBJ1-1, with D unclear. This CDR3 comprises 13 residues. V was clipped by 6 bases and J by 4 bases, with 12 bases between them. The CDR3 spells CASRPVGSTEAFF. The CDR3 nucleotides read TGTGCCAGCAGACCTGTAGGTAGCACTGAAGCTTTCTTT.

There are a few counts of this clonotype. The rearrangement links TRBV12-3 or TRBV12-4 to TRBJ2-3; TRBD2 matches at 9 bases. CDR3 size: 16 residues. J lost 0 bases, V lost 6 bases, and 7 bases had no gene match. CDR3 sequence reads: CASRPSGTTSTDTQYF. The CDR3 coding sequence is TGTGCCAGCAGGCCTAGCGGGACCACTAGCACAGATACGCAGTATTTT.

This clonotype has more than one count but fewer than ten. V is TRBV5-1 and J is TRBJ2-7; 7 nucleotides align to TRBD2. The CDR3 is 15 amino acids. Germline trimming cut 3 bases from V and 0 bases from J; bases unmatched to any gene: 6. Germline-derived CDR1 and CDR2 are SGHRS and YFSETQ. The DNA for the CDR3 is TGCGCCAGCAGCTCCGGGACTACCAGCTCCTACGAGCAGTACTTC. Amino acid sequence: CASSSGTTSSYEQYF.

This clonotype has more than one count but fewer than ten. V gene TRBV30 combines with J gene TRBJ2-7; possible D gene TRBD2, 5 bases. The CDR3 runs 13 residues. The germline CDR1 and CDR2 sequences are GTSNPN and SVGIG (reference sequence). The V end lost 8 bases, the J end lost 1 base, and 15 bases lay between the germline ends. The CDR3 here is CAAEGDPSYEQYF. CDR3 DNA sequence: TGTGCCGCTGAGGGCGATCCTTCCTACGAGCAGTACTTC.